This passage covers 27 T cell receptor beta chains from one sample sequenced in a study of blood T cell repertoires in COVID-19. Assay used: immunoSEQ multiplex PCR; TCRdb lists only in-frame clones, some missing. The table records roughly 230,000 clones, about 87% of them present only once. The sequenced sample was peripheral blood. These receptors came from a man between 70 and 80 years old with acute or convalescent COVID-19.

The CDR3 sequence: CASSLETGGPYEQYF. The CDR3 DNA reads TGCGCCAGCAGCTTGGAAACAGGGGGTCCCTACGAGCAGTACTTC. The chain uses TRBV5-1 and TRBJ2-7, with 8 nucleotides matching TRBD1. The CDR3 sequence is 15 residues long. Trimming removed 0 bases from V and 2 bases from J; junction bases left unmatched: 4. Germline CDR1 is SGHRS and CDR2 is YFSETQ.

The CDR3 spells CSARAGTMNTGELFF. The CDR3 DNA is TGCAGTGCTCGTGCCGGGACAATGAACACCGGGGAGCTGTTTTTT. This chain connects TRBV20-1 to TRBJ2-2; D possibly corresponds to TRBD1 (6 bases). The germline V gene encodes CDR1 DFQATT and CDR2 SNEGSKA (reference sequence). V lost 5 bases to trimming and J lost 1 base, with 14 bases between them. The length of the CDR3 is 15 residues.

This chain links TRBV11-2 with TRBJ2-2; 7 bases map to TRBD2. V lost 2 bases, J lost 4 bases, and 1 base stayed unmatched. CDR3 length: 14 residues. Germline CDR1 and CDR2: SGHAT and FQNNGV. CDR3 residues: CASSLKRGTGELFF. CDR3 nucleotides: TGTGCCAGCAGCTTAAAGCGGGGCACCGGGGAGCTGTTTTTT.

The chain joins TRBV11-2 to TRBJ2-2; the D gene is possibly TRBD2 (5 bases). CDR1 SGHAT and CDR2 FQNNGV come from the germline V gene. Trimming took off 0 bases at V and 7 bases at J, with 12 bases between the two ends. The CDR3 totals 15 residues. CDR3 region: CASSLEGGTGGELFF. CDR3 nucleotide sequence: TGTGCCAGCAGCTTAGAAGGAGGAACTGGCGGGGAGCTGTTTTTT.

The V call is TRBV12-5, the J call TRBJ2-7, with D possibly being TRBD1 (5 bases). The V end lost 1 base, the J end lost 3 bases, and 13 bases lay between the germline ends. The germline V gene encodes CDR1 LGHNT and CDR2 FRNRAP. The CDR3 covers 15 residues. Here the CDR3 reads CASGLGLQGIYEQYF. In DNA, the CDR3 is TGTGCTAGTGGTTTGGGACTCCAGGGTATCTACGAGCAGTACTTC.

The V and J genes are TRBV2 and TRBJ2-1, with 7 bases aligning to TRBD2. The CDR3 loop spans 16 amino acids. J lost 0 bases, V lost 3 bases, and 5 bases had no gene match. The germline CDR1 and CDR2 sequences are SNHLY and FYNNEI. DNA for the CDR3: TGTGCCAGCAGTGATCTTGGCGGGAGCTCCTACAATGAGCAGTTCTTC. It is translated as CASSDLGGSSYNEQFF.

This chain joins TRBV15 and TRBJ2-2; 9 bases match TRBD1. CDR3 size: 15 residues. Germline V CDR1 and CDR2: LNHNV, YYDKDF (reference sequence). After removal of 7 bases from V and 3 bases from J, the junction contained 6 bases not matched to a gene. CDR3 DNA: TGTGCCACCACAACCGGGACAGGGCACACCGGGGAGCTGTTTTTT. Residues: CATTTGTGHTGELFF.

The chain carries TRBV7-7 and TRBJ1-5; weak D call: TRBD1 (6 bases). V lost 8 bases and J 3 bases, leaving 29 bases between the germline ends. This CDR3 is built from 19 residues. Germline CDR1 and CDR2: SSHAT and FNYEAQ (reference sequence). For the CDR3, the DNA is TGTGCCAGCTGCGCCTTATGTGCTTCAGGCAGGGGCGCCAATCAGCCCCAGCATTTT. It translates to CASCALCASGRGANQPQHF.

The chain combines TRBV18 with TRBJ2-2; D may be TRBD1 (6 bases). This CDR3 is built from 14 residues. V was trimmed by 3 bases and J by 5 bases, leaving 10 bases between them. Germline CDR1 and CDR2: KGHSH and LQKENI. The CDR3 DNA reads as TGTGCCAGCTCACCGGCAGGGGTTACCGGGGAGCTGTTTTTT. Protein product: CASSPAGVTGELFF.

The chain recombines TRBV15 with TRBJ2-1, with D possibly matching TRBD2 (6 bases). V lost 1 base and J lost 5, with 12 bases in between. Germline lookup yields CDR1 LNHNV and CDR2 YYDKDF (reference sequence). This CDR3 contains 15 residues. In nucleotides, the CDR3 is TGTGCCACCAGCAGAGCCGCGGGACTCAACAATGAGCAGTTCTTC. Translating gives CATSRAAGLNNEQFF.

The chain has TRBV6-4 and TRBJ2-2; tentative D call: TRBD1 (5 bases). Per the germline V gene, CDR1 is MRHNA and CDR2 is SNTAGT. The V end lost 6 bases, the J end lost 1 base, and 9 bases lay between the germline ends. CDR3 size: 14 residues. CDR3 protein: CASSLGQNTGELFF. The CDR3 nucleotides read TGTGCCAGCAGCCTCGGACAGAACACCGGGGAGCTGTTTTTT.

The chain is built from TRBV6-5 and TRBJ1-4; 9 bases are a match to TRBD1. The V segment lost 3 bases and the J segment 5 bases; nucleotides outside the gene matches: 4. CDR1 is MNHEY, CDR2 SVGAGI, per germline. The CDR3 has 15 amino acids. The CDR3 sequence is CASSYAGTGNEKLFF. The CDR3 nucleotides are TGTGCCAGCAGTTATGCCGGGACAGGGAATGAAAAACTGTTTTTT.

This clone was counted a single time. The rearrangement uses TRBV18 and TRBJ2-7, with 7 bases aligning to TRBD2. CDR1 is KGHSH and CDR2 is LQKENI in the germline V gene. The V and J ends lost 3 bases and 2 bases, in that order; junction bases with no gene match: 4. This CDR3 has 14 residues. This CDR3 reads CASSPGRAAYEQYF. For the CDR3, the DNA is TGTGCCAGCTCACCGGGGAGGGCGGCCTACGAGCAGTACTTC.

This chain uses TRBV19 with TRBJ1-6; D not resolved. Deletions cut 5 bases from V and 7 bases from J, with 6 bases between. The CDR3 spans 12 residues. Germline V CDR1 and CDR2: LNHDA, SQIVND (reference sequence). The CDR3 spells CASSHQNSPLHF. The CDR3 bases are TGTGCCAGTAGTCATCAGAATTCACCCCTCCACTTT.

The chain uses TRBV5-5 and TRBJ1-4, with D possibly TRBD1 on 5 matching bases. CDR3 length: 14 amino acids. The germline V gene has CDR1 SGHKS and CDR2 YYEKEE (reference sequence). Trimming pared 5 bases from V and 2 bases from J, leaving 10 bases between. CDR3 protein: CASSAGSTNEKLFF. Here the CDR3 DNA reads TGTGCCAGCAGTGCAGGGTCGACTAATGAAAAACTGTTTTTT.

The chain couples TRBV7-9 to TRBJ2-7; 13 nucleotides match TRBD2. This CDR3 comprises 16 residues. CDR1 and CDR2 (germline): SEHNR, FQNEAQ (reference sequence). Trimming cost V 2 bases and J 3 bases; bases outside gene matches: 4. The CDR3, as DNA: TGTGCCAGCAGCTTAACCCGGACTAGCGGGAGCTACGAGCAGTACTTC. It translates to CASSLTRTSGSYEQYF. The full variable domain, rest sourced from reference TRBV7-9 and TRBJ2-7, is DTGVSQNPRHKITKRGQNVTFRCDPISEHNRLYWYRQTLGQGPEFLTYFQNEAQLEKSRLLSDRFSAERPKGSFSTLEIQRTEQGDSAMYLCASSLTRTSGSYEQYFGPGTRLTVT.

This rearrangement joins TRBV9 to TRBJ2-3; 8 positions agree with TRBD2. Germline loops: CDR1 SGDLS, CDR2 YYNGEE. V was clipped by 1 base and J by 4 bases; unmatched bases: 8. The CDR3 loop spans 16 amino acids. The CDR3 region is CASSVPLREGPDTQYF. The CDR3 region has the DNA TGTGCCAGCAGCGTACCATTACGGGAGGGCCCAGATACGCAGTATTTT. The complete variable domain, with remaining parts taken from reference TRBV9 and TRBJ2-3, reads DSGVTQTPKHLITATGQRVTLRCSPRSGDLSVYWYQQSLDQGLQFLIQYYNGEERAKGNILERFSAQQFPDLHSELNLSSLELGDSALYFCASSVPLREGPDTQYFGPGTRLTVL.

The chain carries TRBV19 and TRBJ2-2; a possible D gene is TRBD1 (6 bases). Germline loops: CDR1 LNHDA, CDR2 SQIVND (reference sequence). The CDR3 runs to 15 residues. Trimming took 5 bases from V and 0 from J, leaving 10 bases between them. CDR3 sequence reads: CASSWQGPNTGELFF. CDR3 coding DNA: TGTGCCAGTAGTTGGCAGGGGCCGAACACCGGGGAGCTGTTTTTT.

This clone was recorded only once. This chain connects TRBV7-2 to TRBJ2-1, with 9 bases matching TRBD2. The V segment lost 5 bases and the J segment 8 bases; nucleotides outside the gene matches: 13. Germline loops: CDR1 SGHTA, CDR2 FQGNSA. The CDR3 covers 16 residues. This CDR3 is CASSPPRGGRGDEQFF. CDR3 bases: TGTGCCAGCAGCCCCCCGAGAGGCGGGAGGGGCGATGAGCAGTTCTTC.

The chain couples TRBV7-6 to TRBJ2-3, with TRBD2 identical over 14 bases. With V trimmed by 5 bases and J by 8 bases, 6 bases remained unmatched. Germline V gene lookup returns CDR1 SGHVS and CDR2 FNYEAQ. This CDR3 region has 15 residues. The chain's CDR3 is CASSAPGLAGATQYF. The CDR3 nucleotides read TGTGCCAGCAGCGCACCGGGACTAGCGGGAGCTACGCAGTATTTT.

The chain employs TRBV7-8 and TRBJ2-7; a weak D match, TRBD2 (7 bases). CDR1 and CDR2 (germline): SGHVS, FQNEAQ. This CDR3 region has 15 residues. Trimming removed 6 bases at V and 0 bases at J, with 15 bases between. In DNA form, the CDR3 reads TGTGCCAGCAGTCGGGGGGCGGTGAGCTCCTACGAGCAGTACTTC. Its protein is CASSRGAVSSYEQYF.

This chain links TRBV28 with TRBJ2-1, with 7 bases matching TRBD2. Germline CDR1 reads MDHEN; CDR2 reads SYDVKM. V trimming: 4 bases; J trimming: 2 bases; junction bases outside the gene matches: 8. The CDR3 runs to 16 residues. Written as DNA, the CDR3 is TGTGCCAGCAGTTCCGCGGGGGACTGGGCCTACAATGAGCAGTTCTTC. Translation: CASSSAGDWAYNEQFF. Complete variable domain (other parts from reference TRBV28 and TRBJ2-1): DVKVTQSSRYLVKRTGEKVFLECVQDMDHENMFWYRQDPGLGLRLIYFSYDVKMKEKGDIPEGYSVSREKKERFSLILESASTNQTSMYLCASSSAGDWAYNEQFFGPGTRLTVL.

The rearrangement uses TRBV5-1 and TRBJ1-5; D might be TRBD1 (5 bases). V lost 0 bases, J lost 5 bases, and 15 bases lay in between. The CDR3 has 16 amino acids. Germline CDR1 is SGHRS and CDR2 is YFSETQ. The chain's CDR3 is CASSLGGLSSHQPQHF. DNA of the CDR3: TGCGCCAGCAGCTTGGGGGGCCTAAGTTCCCATCAGCCCCAGCATTTT.

In its sample, this clone was seen a few times. The chain has TRBV6-5 and TRBJ1-5; 7 bases line up with TRBD1. The CDR3 runs to 15 residues. The germline V gene encodes CDR1 MNHEY and CDR2 SVGAGI. The ends lost 5 bases at V and 1 base at J; junction bases unmatched: 5. The CDR3 nucleotides read TGTGCCAGCAGTAGAGGGGGCAGGAGCAATCAGCCCCAGCATTTT. Amino acid sequence: CASSRGGRSNQPQHF.

Comments on this clone: The junction does not match germline at one end; this may be a read error. This sequence joins TRBV7-2 and TRBJ1-1, with TRBD1 as a possible D gene (6 bases). The CDR3 sequence is 14 residues long. Germline-derived CDR1 and CDR2 are SGHTA and FQGNSA. For the CDR3, the DNA is TGTGCCAGCAGTCAGACAGGTGTGAAGACTGAAGCTTTCTTT. It translates to CASSQTGVKTEAFF.

This clone has only one observation. The chain links TRBV18 to TRBJ1-3, with D uncertain. The CDR3 has 16 amino acids. Trimming took off 6 bases at V and 0 bases at J, with 15 bases between the two ends. The V gene's germline CDR1 is KGHSH and CDR2 LQKENI. The CDR3 here is CASSLSMSHSGNTIYF. Here the CDR3 DNA reads TGTGCCAGCTCCCTATCAATGTCCCACTCTGGAAACACCATATATTTT.

The J gene is TRBJ2-1, the V gene TRBV10-3, with 9 bases matching TRBD2. The CDR3 contains 12 residues. The trim removed 10 bases at V and 8 bases at J, leaving 6 bases unmatched. Germline V gives CDR1 ENHRY, CDR2 SYGVKD. CDR3 sequence: CASGTSRHEQFF. The CDR3 coding sequence is TGTGCCAGCGGGACTAGCAGGCATGAGCAGTTCTTC.